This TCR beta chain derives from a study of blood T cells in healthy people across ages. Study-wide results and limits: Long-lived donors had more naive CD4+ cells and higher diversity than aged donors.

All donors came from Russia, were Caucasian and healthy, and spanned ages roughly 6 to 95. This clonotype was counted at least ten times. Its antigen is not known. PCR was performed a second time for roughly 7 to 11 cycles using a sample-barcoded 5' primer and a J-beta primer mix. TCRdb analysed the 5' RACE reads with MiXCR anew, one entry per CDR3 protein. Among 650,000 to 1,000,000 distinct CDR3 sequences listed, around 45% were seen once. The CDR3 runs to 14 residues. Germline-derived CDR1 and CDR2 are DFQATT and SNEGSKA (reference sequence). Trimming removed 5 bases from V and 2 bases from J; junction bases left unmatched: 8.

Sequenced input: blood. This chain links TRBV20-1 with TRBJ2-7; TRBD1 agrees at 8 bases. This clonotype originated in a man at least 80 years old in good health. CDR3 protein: CSAGQGAIPYEQYF. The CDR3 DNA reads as TGCAGTGCTGGCCAGGGGGCTATCCCCTACGAGCAGTACTTC.